Shown below are 17 T cell receptor beta chains from a single sample sequenced in a study of OX40 agonist ivuxolimab in advanced cancers. Profiling relied on immunoSEQ multiplex PCR, and the TCRdb table lists in-frame clones only, not all of them. This sample has under 85,000 clones, with about 86% found just once. The starting material was CD4+ or CD8+ T cells sorted from blood, obtained in a trial of the OX40 agonist ivuxolimab. The origin of the receptors is an adult with an advanced solid tumor such as melanoma, head and neck, liver or kidney cancer.

The gene calls are TRBV6-5 and TRBJ2-7; 9 positions match TRBD1. The CDR3 sequence is 13 residues long. Germline V gene lookup returns CDR1 MNHEY and CDR2 SVGAGI. The junction had 2 bases not matched to a gene; V was cut back by 2 bases and J by 6 bases. The CDR3 DNA sequence: TGTGCCAGCAGTTACACGACAGGGGGCGAGCAGTACTTC. This codes for CASSYTTGGEQYF.

The V and J genes are TRBV19 and TRBJ2-3; 9 bases fit TRBD1. There are 17 residues in the CDR3. Trimming at V came to 3 bases and at J to 2 bases, leaving 9 bases not matched to a gene. Per germline, CDR1 LNHDA and CDR2 SQIVND (reference sequence). CDR3 sequence reads: CASSIRGQGSFTDTQYF. Written as DNA, the CDR3 is TGTGCCAGTAGTATTAGGGGACAGGGTTCATTCACAGATACGCAGTATTTT.

This clone came up once. The rearrangement joins TRBV6-4 to TRBJ1-2; a weak D match, TRBD1 (5 bases). The CDR3 covers 13 residues. Germline V gene data show CDR1 as MRHNA and CDR2 as SNTAGT. V lost 6 bases, J lost 0 bases, and 8 bases lay in between. In nucleotides, the CDR3 is TGTGCCAGCAGCAGGGACCCTAACTATGGCTACACCTTC. Translating gives CASSRDPNYGYTF.

V is TRBV10-3 and J is TRBJ1-3; D ambiguous. The germline V and J ends were trimmed by 0 bases and 0 bases, with 6 bases remaining between them. This CDR3 has 15 amino acids. Germline CDR1 ENHRY, CDR2 SYGVKD. CDR3: CAISESGSSGNTIYF. The CDR3 nucleotides read TGTGCCATCAGTGAGTCGGGCAGCTCTGGAAACACCATATATTTT.

The chain carries TRBV6-6 and TRBJ1-2; a weak D match, TRBD1 (6 bases). Germline CDR1 is MNHNY and CDR2 is SVGAGI (reference sequence). This CDR3 contains 14 residues. V shed 2 bases and J shed 3 bases, with 10 bases lying between them. CDR3 region: CASSYGGPDYGYTF. The DNA for the CDR3 is TGTGCCAGCAGTTACGGGGGGCCCGACTATGGCTACACCTTC.

V is TRBV7-2 and J is TRBJ1-1, with 7 bases identical to TRBD1. V was clipped by 5 bases and J by 7 bases; unmatched bases: 13. CDR3 length equals 15 residues. The germline V gene has CDR1 SGHTA and CDR2 FQGNSA. The CDR3 sequence is CASSPRVGGAFEAFF. Written as DNA, the CDR3 is TGTGCCAGCAGCCCTAGGGTAGGGGGCGCGTTTGAAGCTTTCTTT.

The chain employs TRBV6-4 and TRBJ1-3; D remains unclear. Trimming removed 10 bases from V and 4 bases from J, with 17 bases in between. Germline loops: CDR1 MRHNA, CDR2 SNTAGT. The CDR3 is made up of 14 amino acids. CDR3 nucleotide sequence: TGTGCCACCTCACCCGACTCATCCGGAAACACCATATATTTT. Its protein product is CATSPDSSGNTIYF.

This clone was counted a few times. The chain recombines TRBV7-2 with TRBJ2-3, with no clear D. The CDR3 has 12 amino acids. Between the trimmed V and J ends, which lost 5 bases and 7 bases, there was a span of 10 bases. CDR1 and CDR2 (germline): SGHTA, FQGNSA. The DNA for the CDR3 is TGTGCCAGCAGCCCCCTAATAAATACGCAGTATTTT. Encoded protein: CASSPLINTQYF. Complete variable domain (other parts from reference TRBV7-2 and TRBJ2-3): GAGVSQSPSNKVTEKGKDVELRCDPISGHTALYWYRQSLGQGLEFLIYFQGNSAPDKSGLPSDRFSAERTGGSVSTLTIQRTQQEDSAVYLCASSPLINTQYFGPGTRLTVL.

The rearrangement links TRBV11-2 to TRBJ1-2, with D tentatively TRBD1 (5 bases). Germline lookup yields CDR1 SGHAT and CDR2 FQNNGV. V lost 5 bases to trimming and J lost 5 bases, with 27 bases between them. The CDR3 runs to 18 residues. The CDR3 sequence: CASSPIPGTPRDSYGYTF. The DNA for the CDR3 is TGTGCCAGCAGCCCGATCCCCGGGACGCCGAGAGACAGTTATGGCTACACCTTC. Based on the CDR3 plus reference TRBV11-2 and TRBJ1-2, the full variable domain is EAGVAQSPRYKIIEKRQSVAFWCNPISGHATLYWYQQILGQGPKLLIQFQNNGVVDDSQLPKDRFSAERLKGVDSTLKIQPAKLEDSAVYLCASSPIPGTPRDSYGYTFGSGTRLTVV.

V is TRBV30 and J is TRBJ1-3, with D perhaps TRBD1 (5 bases). The V gene's germline CDR1 is GTSNPN and CDR2 SVGIG (reference sequence). CDR3 length: 15 amino acids. V lost 5 bases and J lost 0, with 14 bases in between. CDR3 region: CAWETGRFSGNTIYF. The CDR3 region has the DNA TGTGCCTGGGAAACAGGCCGCTTCTCTGGAAACACCATATATTTT.

DNA of the CDR3: TGTGCCAGCTCACCGGATAGTGGCACAGATACGCAGTATTTT. This sequence encodes CASSPDSGTDTQYF. This chain uses TRBV18 with TRBJ2-3; no clear D. Trimming cost V 3 bases and J 1 base, with 8 bases left between them. Germline V gene data show CDR1 as KGHSH and CDR2 as LQKENI. The CDR3 totals 14 residues.

V gene TRBV6-5 combines with J gene TRBJ2-3, with D possibly TRBD1 on 5 matching bases. Germline values: CDR1 MNHEY, CDR2 SVGAGI. The CDR3 length is 13 residues. V was clipped by 2 bases and J by 5 bases, with 8 bases between them. The CDR3: CASSYGGQDTQYF. The CDR3 DNA sequence: TGTGCCAGCAGTTACGGCGGACAAGATACGCAGTATTTT.

The V call is TRBV6-5, the J call TRBJ2-3; no clear D gene. The V end lost 7 bases, the J end lost 6 bases, and 14 bases lay between the germline ends. The CDR3 extends over 13 amino acids. The V gene's germline CDR1 is MNHEY and CDR2 SVGAGI. CDR3 protein: CASTEGGLDTQYF. The CDR3 nucleotides are TGTGCCAGCACCGAAGGCGGTCTGGATACGCAGTATTTT.

This clone was seen a single time. This chain links TRBV7-2 with TRBJ1-5; D call uncertain. The CDR3 is made up of 12 amino acids. Germline V gene lookup returns CDR1 SGHTA and CDR2 FQGNSA. V lost 6 bases to trimming and J lost 4 bases, with 7 bases between them. CDR3 bases: TGTGCCAGCAGGAGGGCGAATCAGCCCCAGCATTTT. Translating it yields CASRRANQPQHF.

This clone was seen more than once but under ten times. V gene TRBV6-6 combines with J gene TRBJ2-7; D may be TRBD1 (5 bases). The CDR3 totals 14 residues. Trimming took off 0 bases at V and 2 bases at J, with 8 bases between the two ends. Germline values: CDR1 MNHNY, CDR2 SVGAGI (reference sequence). CDR3 in amino acids: CASSYSSGPYEQYF. The CDR3 DNA reads TGTGCCAGCAGTTACTCGTCAGGGCCCTACGAGCAGTACTTC.

The chain couples TRBV7-3 to TRBJ2-1, with TRBD2 as a possible D gene (6 bases). The CDR3 runs to 16 residues. Deletions cut 5 bases from V and 5 bases from J, with 19 bases between. The germline CDR1 and CDR2 sequences are SGHTA and FQGTGA. CDR3 nucleotide sequence: TGTGCCAGCAGCCAGATGGGCGGGAAGAGTGACAATGAGCAGTTCTTC. This encodes CASSQMGGKSDNEQFF.

The chain couples TRBV5-1 to TRBJ2-3; TRBD2 is a possible D gene (6 bases). The CDR3 has 15 amino acids. Looked up from germline, CDR1 is SGHRS and CDR2 is YFSETQ. The ends were cut back, 7 bases at V and 1 base at J, with 16 bases in the middle. This CDR3 reads CASWAGLRGTDTQYF. The DNA of the CDR3 is TGCGCCAGCTGGGCGGGGTTACGTGGCACAGATACGCAGTATTTT. The complete variable domain, with remaining parts taken from reference TRBV5-1 and TRBJ2-3, reads KAGVTQTPRYLIKTRGQQVTLSCSPISGHRSVSWYQQTPGQGLQFLFEYFSETQRNKGNFPGRFSGRQFSNSRSEMNVSTLELGDSALYLCASWAGLRGTDTQYFGPGTRLTVL.